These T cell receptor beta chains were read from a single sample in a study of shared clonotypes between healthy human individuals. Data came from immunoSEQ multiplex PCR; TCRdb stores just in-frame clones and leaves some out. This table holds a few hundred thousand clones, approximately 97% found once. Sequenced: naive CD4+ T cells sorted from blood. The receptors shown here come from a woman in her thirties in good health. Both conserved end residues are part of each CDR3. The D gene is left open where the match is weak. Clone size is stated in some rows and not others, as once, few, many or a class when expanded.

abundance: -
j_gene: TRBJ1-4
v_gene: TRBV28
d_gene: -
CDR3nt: TGTGCCAGCAGTCTGGGGTATTGGGAAAAACTGTTTTTT
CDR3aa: CASSLGYWEKLFF

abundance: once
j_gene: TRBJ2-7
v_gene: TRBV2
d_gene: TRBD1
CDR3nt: TGTGCCAGCAGTGGGGACAGGGAATACCACGAGCAGTACTTC
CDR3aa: CASSGDREYHEQYF

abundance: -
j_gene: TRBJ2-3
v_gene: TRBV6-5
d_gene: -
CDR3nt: TGTGCCAGCAGGGGGACCCTTGTTAGCACAGATACGCAGTATTTT
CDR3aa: CASRGTLVSTDTQYF

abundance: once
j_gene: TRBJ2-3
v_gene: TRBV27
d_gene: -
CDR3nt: TGTGCCAGCAGCCTCTACCGGGACAAGAGGGTGGATACGCAGTATTTT
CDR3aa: CASSLYRDKRVDTQYF

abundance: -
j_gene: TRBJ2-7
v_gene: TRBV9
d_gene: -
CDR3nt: TGTGCCAGCAGCGCCCAGGGGTCTGGGTCCTACGAGCAGTACTTC
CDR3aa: CASSAQGSGSYEQYF

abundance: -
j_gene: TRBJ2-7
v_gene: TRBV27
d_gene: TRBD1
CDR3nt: TGTGCCAGCAGAGACAGGGGCTACGAGCAGTACTTC
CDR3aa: CASRDRGYEQYF

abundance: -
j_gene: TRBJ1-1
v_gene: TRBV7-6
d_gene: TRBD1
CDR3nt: TGTGCCAGCAGCTCCGGACAGGGGGTTGAAGCTTTCTTT
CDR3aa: CASSSGQGVEAFF

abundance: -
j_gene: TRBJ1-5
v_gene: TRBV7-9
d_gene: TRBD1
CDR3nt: TGTGCCAGCAGCTTAGCAAGCGGACAGGCTAATCAGCCCCAGCATTTT
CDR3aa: CASSLASGQANQPQHF

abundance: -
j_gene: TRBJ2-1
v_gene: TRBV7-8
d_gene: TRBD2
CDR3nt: TGTGCCAGCAGCTTAGACGCGGGAGGTTGGCAGTTCTTC
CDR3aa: CASSLDAGGWQFF

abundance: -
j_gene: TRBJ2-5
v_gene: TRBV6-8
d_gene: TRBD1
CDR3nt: TGTGCCAGCAGGACAGGGTCTGTTCGGTACTTC
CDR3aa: CASRTGSVRYF

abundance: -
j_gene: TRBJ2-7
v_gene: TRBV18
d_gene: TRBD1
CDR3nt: TGTGCCAGCTCACCCGGTGGGACAGGCGGCTACGAGCAGTACTTC
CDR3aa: CASSPGGTGGYEQYF

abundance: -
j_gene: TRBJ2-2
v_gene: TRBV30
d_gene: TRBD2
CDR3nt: TGTGCCCGAGGGAGGGGCCCCACCGGGGAGCTGTTTTTT
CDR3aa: CARGRGPTGELFF

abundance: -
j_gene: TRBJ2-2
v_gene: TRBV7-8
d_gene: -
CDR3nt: TGTGCCAGCAGCTTACGGGAGCGGCCCGGGGAGCTGTTTTTT
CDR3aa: CASSLRERPGELFF

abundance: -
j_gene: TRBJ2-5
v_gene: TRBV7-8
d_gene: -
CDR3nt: TGTGCCAGCAGCCAAAAGAGATCGGGACGCGGGGAGACCCAGTACTTC
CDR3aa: CASSQKRSGRGETQYF